This T cell receptor beta chain appears in the sequencing data of a study of beta chain features in type 1 diabetes. Study outcomes and limitations: In all four CD4+ subsets, TCRB CDR3 length was significantly, moderately reduced in type 1 diabetes.

Using CD45RO/CCR7/CD25/CD127/CD95/CD27, CD4+ naive, central memory, regulatory and stem cell-like memory cells were sorted. Expressed TCRB transcripts were sequenced because the entire RNA isolate underwent reverse transcription. Assay used: immunoSEQ multiplex PCR; TCRdb lists only in-frame clones, some missing. The data show hundreds of thousands of clones, roughly 16% seen once. A remark on this clone: As yet, its antigen is unknown.

This TCR derives from a man between 18 and 29 years old in good health. The sequencing sample was made of naive CD4+ T cells from blood.

This chain's CDR3 is CASSLIAGPPIGYTF. The DNA of the CDR3 is TGTGCCAGCAGTTTGATTGCAGGGCCCCCTATTGGCTACACCTTC. The chain has TRBV27 and TRBJ1-2, with D possibly being TRBD1 (5 bases). The V gene lost 3 bases and the J gene lost 7 bases, with 18 bases spanning the gap. The CDR3 runs to 15 residues. Germline CDR1 MNHEY, CDR2 SMNVEV (reference sequence).